This TCR beta chain was recovered during a study of blood T cell repertoires in COVID-19. Overall study context: There were acute and convalescent COVID-19 samples, and they came from the United States, Italy and Spain. T cells, B-cell-depleted T cells, or PBMCs provided the cDNA or gDNA that served as material.

The protocol was immunoSEQ multiplex PCR, while the TCRdb copy is restricted to in-frame clones and leaves out a portion. This sample has 100,000 or so clones; roughly nine tenths occur once, and the top ten carry around 15%. Per the germline V gene, CDR1 is SGHRS and CDR2 is YFSETQ. The V end was cut by 5 bases, the J end by 3 bases, with 14 bases between. This CDR3 has 14 amino acids. Sequencing used peripheral blood. This sequence was found in a man aged 50 to 59 with acute or convalescent COVID-19. This chain uses TRBV5-1 with TRBJ2-5; D may be TRBD1 (5 bases). CDR3 sequence: CASRKGHREETQYF. CDR3 in DNA: TGCGCCAGCAGAAAGGGGCACCGTGAAGAGACCCAGTACTTC. The full variable domain, its missing parts supplied by reference TRBV5-1 and TRBJ2-5, is KAGVTQTPRYLIKTRGQQVTLSCSPISGHRSVSWYQQTPGQGLQFLFEYFSETQRNKGNFPGRFSGRQFSNSRSEMNVSTLELGDSALYLCASRKGHREETQYFGPGTRLLVL.